Described below is a single TCR beta chain sequence and its context. The data were taken from a study of blood T cells in healthy people across ages. Germline V CDR1 and CDR2: SGHAT, FQNNGV. The CDR3 is 15 amino acids. V gave up 5 bases and J gave up 0 bases, with 13 bases separating them. For the second PCR, which ran for roughly 7 to 11 cycles, a sample-barcoded 5' primer and a J-beta primer mix were used. Tagging of each cDNA molecule was performed by a template-switch adaptor with 12 random nucleotides. TCRdb itself ran the 5' RACE reads through MiXCR, one entry per CDR3 protein. The sample records about 780,000 distinct CDR3 sequences, about 46% being singletons.

The origin of this receptor is a man older than 75 in good health. The chain joins TRBV11-2 to TRBJ1-1; no reliable D call. Sequencing used blood. The CDR3 reads CASSEDGFMNTEAFF. CDR3 nucleotides: TGTGCCAGCAGCGAGGATGGGTTTATGAACACTGAAGCTTTCTTT.